This TCR beta chain was identified during a study of PD-1 blockade in classical Hodgkin lymphoma. Whole-study findings and limits: The diversity seen at baseline in complete responders resembled that of newly diagnosed patients. Unlike CD8+ TCR diversity, which did not rise significantly by C4D1, CD4+ TCR diversity did. At baseline, newly diagnosed patients reportedly showed less TCR diversity than healthy donors. Factors driving the repertoire differences, possibly disease activity or prior therapy, remain undefined.

As for this clone: Its antigen is currently unknown.

Sequenced by immunoSEQ multiplex PCR; TCRdb stores in-frame clones only, minus some. The sample shows about 15,000 clones, around 80% of them seen only once. The CDR3 has 16 residues. V dropped 5 bases and J dropped 3; count of bases not matched to a gene: 12. Germline V gene lookup returns CDR1 PRHDT and CDR2 FYEKMQ (reference sequence). Time point described: cycle 4 day 1 (C4D1), after 6 weeks of nivolumab. Each patient's relapse followed autologous stem cell transplantation, and brentuximab vedotin exposure varied. From thawed PBMCs, CD4+ T cells were purified using magnetic negative selection. Here the sequenced sample was CD4+ T cells from blood, taken before the fourth cycle of nivolumab. The J gene is TRBJ2-7, the V gene TRBV13, with TRBD2 matching over 8 bases. The sequence was collected from a human donor with classical Hodgkin lymphoma. CDR3 DNA: TGTGCCAGCAGCAGAGCAGCGGGAGAAACCTTCTACGAGCAGTACTTC. This encodes CASSRAAGETFYEQYF. The full variable domain, in which reference TRBV13 and TRBJ2-7 provide the parts outside the CDR3, is AAGVIQSPRHLIKEKRETATLKCYPIPRHDTVYWYQQGPGQDPQFLISFYEKMQSDKGSIPDRFSAQQFSDYHSELNMSSLELGDSALYFCASSRAAGETFYEQYFGPGTRLTVT.